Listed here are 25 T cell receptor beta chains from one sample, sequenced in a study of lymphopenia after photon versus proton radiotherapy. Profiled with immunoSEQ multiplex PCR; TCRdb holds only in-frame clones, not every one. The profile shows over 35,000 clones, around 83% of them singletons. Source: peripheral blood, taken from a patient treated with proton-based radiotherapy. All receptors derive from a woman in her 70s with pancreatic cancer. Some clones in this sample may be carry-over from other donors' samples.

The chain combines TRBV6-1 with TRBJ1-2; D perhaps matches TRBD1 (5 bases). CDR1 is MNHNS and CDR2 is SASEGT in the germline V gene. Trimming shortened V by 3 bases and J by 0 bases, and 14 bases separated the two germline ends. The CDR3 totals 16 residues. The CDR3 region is CASSDLGRATNYGYTF. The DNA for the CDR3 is TGTGCCAGCAGTGACTTGGGCAGGGCGACTAACTATGGCTACACCTTC.

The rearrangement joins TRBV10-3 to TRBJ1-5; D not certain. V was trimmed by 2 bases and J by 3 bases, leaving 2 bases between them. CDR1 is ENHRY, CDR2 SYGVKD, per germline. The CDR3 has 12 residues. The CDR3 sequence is CAISETNQPQHF. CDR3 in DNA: TGTGCCATCAGTGAGACCAATCAGCCCCAGCATTTT.

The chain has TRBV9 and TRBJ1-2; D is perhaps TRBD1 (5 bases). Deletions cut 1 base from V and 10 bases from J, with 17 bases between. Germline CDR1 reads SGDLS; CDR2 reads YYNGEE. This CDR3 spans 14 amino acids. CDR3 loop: CASSVLGQGGTYTF. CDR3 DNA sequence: TGTGCCAGCAGCGTATTAGGGCAGGGTGGGACCTACACCTTC. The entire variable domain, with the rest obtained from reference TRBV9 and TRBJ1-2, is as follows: DSGVTQTPKHLITATGQRVTLRCSPRSGDLSVYWYQQSLDQGLQFLIQYYNGEERAKGNILERFSAQQFPDLHSELNLSSLELGDSALYFCASSVLGQGGTYTFGSGTRLTVV.

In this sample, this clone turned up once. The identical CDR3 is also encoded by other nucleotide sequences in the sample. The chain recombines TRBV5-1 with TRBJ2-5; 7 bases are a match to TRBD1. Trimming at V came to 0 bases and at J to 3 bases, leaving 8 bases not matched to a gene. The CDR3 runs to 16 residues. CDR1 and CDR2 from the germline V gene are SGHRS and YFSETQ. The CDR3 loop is CASSLVGTDREETQYF. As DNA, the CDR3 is TGCGCCAGCAGCTTGGTTGGGACAGACCGAGAAGAGACCCAGTACTTC. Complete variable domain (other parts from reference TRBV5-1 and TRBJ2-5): KAGVTQTPRYLIKTRGQQVTLSCSPISGHRSVSWYQQTPGQGLQFLFEYFSETQRNKGNFPGRFSGRQFSNSRSEMNVSTLELGDSALYLCASSLVGTDREETQYFGPGTRLLVL.

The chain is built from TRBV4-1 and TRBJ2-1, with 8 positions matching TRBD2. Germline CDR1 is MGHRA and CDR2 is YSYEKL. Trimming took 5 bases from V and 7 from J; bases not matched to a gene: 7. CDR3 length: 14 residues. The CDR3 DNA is TGCGCCAGCAGCTATAGCGGGAATCGGAATGAGCAGTTCTTC. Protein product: CASSYSGNRNEQFF.

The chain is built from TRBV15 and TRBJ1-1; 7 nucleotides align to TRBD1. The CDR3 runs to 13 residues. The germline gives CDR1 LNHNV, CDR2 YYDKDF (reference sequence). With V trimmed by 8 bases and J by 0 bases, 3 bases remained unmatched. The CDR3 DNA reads TGTGCCACCCGACAGGGCCTGAACACTGAAGCTTTCTTT. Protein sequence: CATRQGLNTEAFF.

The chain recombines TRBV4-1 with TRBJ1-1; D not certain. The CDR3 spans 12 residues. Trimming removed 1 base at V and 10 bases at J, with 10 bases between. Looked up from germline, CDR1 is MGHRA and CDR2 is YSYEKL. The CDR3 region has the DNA TGCGCCAGCAGCCAAGGGTCGTACGGAGCTTTCTTT. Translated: CASSQGSYGAFF.

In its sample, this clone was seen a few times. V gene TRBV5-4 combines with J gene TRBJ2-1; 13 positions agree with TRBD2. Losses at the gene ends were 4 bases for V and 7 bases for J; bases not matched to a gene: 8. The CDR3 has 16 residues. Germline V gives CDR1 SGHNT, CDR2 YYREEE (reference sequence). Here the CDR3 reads CASSTRTSGSRNEQFF. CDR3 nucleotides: TGTGCCAGCAGCACTCGGACTAGCGGGAGTAGAAATGAGCAGTTCTTC.

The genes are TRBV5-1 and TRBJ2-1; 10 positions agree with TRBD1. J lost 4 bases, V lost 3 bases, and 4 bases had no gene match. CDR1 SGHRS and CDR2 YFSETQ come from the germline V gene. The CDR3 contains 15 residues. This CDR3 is CASSSGQGVYNEQFF. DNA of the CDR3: TGCGCCAGCAGCTCAGGACAGGGGGTTTACAATGAGCAGTTCTTC.

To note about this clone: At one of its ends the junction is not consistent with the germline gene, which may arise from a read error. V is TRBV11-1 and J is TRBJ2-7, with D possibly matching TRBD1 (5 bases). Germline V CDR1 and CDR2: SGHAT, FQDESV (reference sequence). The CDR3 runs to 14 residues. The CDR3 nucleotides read TGTGCCAGCAGCCCTAGGGGTAACCACTACGAGCAGCACTTC. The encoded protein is CASSPRGNHYEQHF.

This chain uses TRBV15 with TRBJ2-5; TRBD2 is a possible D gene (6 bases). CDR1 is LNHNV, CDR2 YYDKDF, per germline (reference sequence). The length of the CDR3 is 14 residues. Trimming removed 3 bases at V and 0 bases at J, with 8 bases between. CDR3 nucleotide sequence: TGTGCCACCAGCAGCCGGGGGAACCAAGAGACCCAGTACTTC. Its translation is CATSSRGNQETQYF.

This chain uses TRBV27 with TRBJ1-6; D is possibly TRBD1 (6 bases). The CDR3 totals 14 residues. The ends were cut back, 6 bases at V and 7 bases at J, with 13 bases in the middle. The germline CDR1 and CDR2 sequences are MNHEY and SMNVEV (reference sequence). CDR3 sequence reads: CASSLGGGNSPLHF. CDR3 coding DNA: TGTGCCAGCAGCCTGGGAGGGGGAAATTCACCCCTCCACTTT.

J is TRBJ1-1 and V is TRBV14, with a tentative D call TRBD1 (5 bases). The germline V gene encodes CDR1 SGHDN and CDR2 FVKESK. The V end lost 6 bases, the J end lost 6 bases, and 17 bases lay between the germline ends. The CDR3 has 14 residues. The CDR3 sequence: CASRGTFESSEAFF. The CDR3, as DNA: TGTGCCAGCAGAGGGACGTTTGAATCTTCTGAAGCTTTCTTT.

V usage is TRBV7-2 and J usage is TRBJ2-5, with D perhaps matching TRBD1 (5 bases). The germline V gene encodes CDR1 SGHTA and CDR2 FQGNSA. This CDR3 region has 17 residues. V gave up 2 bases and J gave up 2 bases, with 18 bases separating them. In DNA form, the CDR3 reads TGTGCCAGCAGCTTAAACGCTTTCGGAAAGGGGCAAGAGACCCAGTACTTC. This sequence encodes CASSLNAFGKGQETQYF.

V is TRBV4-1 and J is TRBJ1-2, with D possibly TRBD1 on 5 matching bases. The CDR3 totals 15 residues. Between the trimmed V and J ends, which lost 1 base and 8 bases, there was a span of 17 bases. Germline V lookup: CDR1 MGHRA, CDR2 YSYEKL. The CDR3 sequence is CASSQVGVRGEGYTF. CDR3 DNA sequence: TGCGCCAGCAGCCAAGTCGGGGTGCGAGGGGAGGGCTACACCTTC.

DNA of the CDR3: TGTGCCAGTAGTATAGGGTCTCCTTCTGAAGCTTTCTTT. This encodes CASSIGSPSEAFF. The chain joins TRBV19 to TRBJ1-1; D is unclear. V lost 1 base and J lost 6, with 9 bases in between. The length of the CDR3 is 13 residues. The V gene's germline CDR1 is LNHDA and CDR2 SQIVND (reference sequence).

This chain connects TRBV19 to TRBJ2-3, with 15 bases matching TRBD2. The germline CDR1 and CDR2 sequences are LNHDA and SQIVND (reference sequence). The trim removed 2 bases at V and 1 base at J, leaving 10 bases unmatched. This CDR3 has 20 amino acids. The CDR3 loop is CASSIYPGLAGGMGTDTQYF. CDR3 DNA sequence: TGTGCCAGTAGTATATATCCCGGACTAGCGGGAGGGATGGGCACAGATACGCAGTATTTT.

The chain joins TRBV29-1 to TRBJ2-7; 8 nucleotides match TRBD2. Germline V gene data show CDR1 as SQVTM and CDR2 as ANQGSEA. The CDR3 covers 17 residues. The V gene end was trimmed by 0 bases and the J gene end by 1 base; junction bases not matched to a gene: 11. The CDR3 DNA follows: TGCAGCGTTGAAGAAGCAGCGGGAGCCCTTCGGTCCTACGAGCAGTACTTC. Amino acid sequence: CSVEEAAGALRSYEQYF.

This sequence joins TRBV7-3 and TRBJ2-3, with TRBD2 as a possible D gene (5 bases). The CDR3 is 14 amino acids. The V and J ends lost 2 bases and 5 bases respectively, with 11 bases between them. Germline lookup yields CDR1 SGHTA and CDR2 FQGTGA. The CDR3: CASSLWRTEDTQYF. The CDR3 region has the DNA TGTGCCAGCAGCTTATGGCGGACTGAAGATACGCAGTATTTT.

CDR3 residues: CASSNSRDRMTDTQYF. The CDR3 DNA is TGTGCCAGTAGTAACTCCCGGGACAGGATGACAGATACGCAGTATTTT. The chain combines TRBV19 with TRBJ2-3, with 8 positions matching TRBD1. After removal of 4 bases from V and 3 bases from J, the junction contained 9 bases not matched to a gene. The CDR3 has 16 residues. Germline V gene lookup returns CDR1 LNHDA and CDR2 SQIVND (reference sequence).

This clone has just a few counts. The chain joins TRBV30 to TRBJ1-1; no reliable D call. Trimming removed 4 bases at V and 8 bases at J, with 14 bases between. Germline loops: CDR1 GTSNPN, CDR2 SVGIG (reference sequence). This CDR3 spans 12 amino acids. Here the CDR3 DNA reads TGTGCCTGGACCTATCTGTCCTACGAAGCTTTCTTT. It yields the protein CAWTYLSYEAFF. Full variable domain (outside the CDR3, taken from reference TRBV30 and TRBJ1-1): SQTIHQWPATLVQPVGSPLSLECTVEGTSNPNLYWYRQAAGRGLQLLFYSVGIGQISSEVPQNLSASRPQDRQFILSSKKLLLSDSGFYLCAWTYLSYEAFFGQGTRLTVV.

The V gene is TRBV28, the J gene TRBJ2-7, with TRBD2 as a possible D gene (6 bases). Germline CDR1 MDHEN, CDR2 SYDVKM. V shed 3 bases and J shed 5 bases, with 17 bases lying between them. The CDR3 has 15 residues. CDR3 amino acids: CASSFGGNKGHEQYF. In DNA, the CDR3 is TGTGCCAGCAGTTTCGGCGGGAACAAAGGGCACGAGCAGTACTTC.

The CDR3 nucleotides are TGTGCCAGCAGCTTGGCCGTCGAGACCCAGTACTTC. Encoded protein: CASSLAVETQYF. V is TRBV5-5 and J is TRBJ2-5; no clear D. Trimming took 0 bases from V and 5 from J, leaving 5 bases between them. CDR3 length: 12 amino acids. Germline V gene lookup returns CDR1 SGHKS and CDR2 YYEKEE (reference sequence).

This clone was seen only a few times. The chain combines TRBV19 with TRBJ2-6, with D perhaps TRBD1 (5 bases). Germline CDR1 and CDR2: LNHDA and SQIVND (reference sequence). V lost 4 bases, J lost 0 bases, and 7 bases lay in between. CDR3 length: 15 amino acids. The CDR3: CASSTQGSGANVLTF. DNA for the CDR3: TGTGCCAGTAGTACCCAGGGCTCTGGGGCCAACGTCCTGACTTTC.

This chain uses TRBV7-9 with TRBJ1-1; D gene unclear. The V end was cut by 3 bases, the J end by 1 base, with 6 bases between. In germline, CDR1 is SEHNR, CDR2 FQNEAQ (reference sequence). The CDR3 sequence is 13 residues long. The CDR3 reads CASSFRGNTEAFF. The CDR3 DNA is TGTGCCAGCAGCTTCCGGGGGAACACTGAAGCTTTCTTT.